This TCR beta chain was sequenced in a study of shared clonotypes between healthy human individuals. Germline assignment: CDR1 SGHDN and CDR2 FVKESK. The length of the CDR3 is 16 residues. V was clipped by 2 bases and J by 3 bases; unmatched bases: 7. In the source study's methods: Filtering differed, since immunoSEQ gave only junction sequences and no quality scores. The table came from immunoSEQ multiplex PCR; TCRdb's copy has only in-frame clones and leaves some out. D and trimming come from the DNA, and the V and J calls and clone size come from that table. Of some 2,100,000 clones in the sample, 95% were seen once. Each donor was a Caucasian adult residing in Nashville, Tennessee.

Sample: naive CD4+ T cells sorted from blood. Subset specified: CD45RA+ positively selected. The rearrangement uses TRBV14 and TRBJ2-3, with 8 bases lining up with TRBD2. This clonotype originated in a man between 18 and 29 years old in good health. The CDR3 coding sequence is TGTGCCAGCAGCCAAATCAGCGGGGGTAGAACAGATACGCAGTATTTT. Translation: CASSQISGGRTDTQYF.